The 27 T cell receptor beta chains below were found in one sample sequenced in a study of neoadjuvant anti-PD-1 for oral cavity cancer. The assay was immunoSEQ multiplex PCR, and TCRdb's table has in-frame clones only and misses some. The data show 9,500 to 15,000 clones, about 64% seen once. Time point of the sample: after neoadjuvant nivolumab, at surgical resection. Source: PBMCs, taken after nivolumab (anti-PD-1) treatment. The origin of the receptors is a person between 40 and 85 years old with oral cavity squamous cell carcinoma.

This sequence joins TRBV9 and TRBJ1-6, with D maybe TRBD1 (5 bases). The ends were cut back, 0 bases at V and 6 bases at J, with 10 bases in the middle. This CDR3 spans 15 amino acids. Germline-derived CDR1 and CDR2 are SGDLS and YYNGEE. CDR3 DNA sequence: TGTGCCAGCAGCGTAGGGGGGATGAGTAATTCACCCCTCCACTTT. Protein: CASSVGGMSNSPLHF.

CDR3 region: CASSGRTGSYEQYF. The CDR3, as DNA: TGTGCCAGCAGCGGGCGGACAGGGTCCTACGAGCAGTACTTC. This chain joins TRBV7-6 and TRBJ2-7; 8 nucleotides match TRBD1. The length of the CDR3 is 14 residues. Germline lookup yields CDR1 SGHVS and CDR2 FNYEAQ. The V and J ends lost 5 bases and 1 base, in that order; junction bases with no gene match: 4.

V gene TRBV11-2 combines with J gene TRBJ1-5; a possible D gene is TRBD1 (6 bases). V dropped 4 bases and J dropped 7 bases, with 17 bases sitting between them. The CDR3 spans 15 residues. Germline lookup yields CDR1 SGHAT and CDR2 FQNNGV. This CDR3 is CASSWGRGSGQPQHF. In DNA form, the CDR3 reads TGTGCCAGCAGCTGGGGGCGGGGTAGCGGGCAGCCCCAGCATTTT. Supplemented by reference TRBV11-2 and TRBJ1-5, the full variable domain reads EAGVAQSPRYKIIEKRQSVAFWCNPISGHATLYWYQQILGQGPKLLIQFQNNGVVDDSQLPKDRFSAERLKGVDSTLKIQPAKLEDSAVYLCASSWGRGSGQPQHFGDGTRLSIL.

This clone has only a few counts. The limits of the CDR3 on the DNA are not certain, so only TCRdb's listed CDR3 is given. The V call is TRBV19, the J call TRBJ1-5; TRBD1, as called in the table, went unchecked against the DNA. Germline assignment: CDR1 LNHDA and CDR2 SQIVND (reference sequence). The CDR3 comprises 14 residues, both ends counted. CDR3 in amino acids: CASSSGHISQPQHF.

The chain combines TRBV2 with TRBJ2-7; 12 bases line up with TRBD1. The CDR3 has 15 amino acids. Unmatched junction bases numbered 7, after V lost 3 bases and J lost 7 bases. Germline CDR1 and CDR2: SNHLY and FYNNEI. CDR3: CASSDWGTGGGEQYF. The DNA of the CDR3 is TGTGCCAGCAGTGATTGGGGGACAGGGGGCGGTGAGCAGTACTTC.

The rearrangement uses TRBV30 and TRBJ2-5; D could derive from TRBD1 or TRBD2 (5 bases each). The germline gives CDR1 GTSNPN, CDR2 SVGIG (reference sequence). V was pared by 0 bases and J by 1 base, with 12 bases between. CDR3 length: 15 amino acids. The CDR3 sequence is CAWSVFEGPQETQYF. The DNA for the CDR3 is TGTGCCTGGAGTGTTTTTGAGGGGCCCCAAGAGACCCAGTACTTC.

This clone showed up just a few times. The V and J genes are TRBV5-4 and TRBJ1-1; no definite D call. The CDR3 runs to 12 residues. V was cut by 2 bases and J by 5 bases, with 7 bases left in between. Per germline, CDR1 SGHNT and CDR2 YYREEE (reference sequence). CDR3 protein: CASSFHNTEAFF. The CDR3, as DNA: TGTGCCAGCAGCTTTCATAATACTGAAGCTTTCTTT.

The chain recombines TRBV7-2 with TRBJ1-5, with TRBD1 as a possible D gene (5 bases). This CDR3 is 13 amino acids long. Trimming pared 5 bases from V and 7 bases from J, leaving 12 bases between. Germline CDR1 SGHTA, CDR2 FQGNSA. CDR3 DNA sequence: TGTGCCAGCAGCCCCTCAGGGCGGCAGCCCCAGCATTTT. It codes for CASSPSGRQPQHF.

The CDR3 reads CASSLSGNTEAFF. The CDR3 DNA follows: TGTGCCAGCAGTTTATCAGGGAACACTGAAGCTTTCTTT. V usage is TRBV28 and J usage is TRBJ1-1; D remains ambiguous. The V and J ends lost 1 base and 1 base respectively, with 4 bases between them. The CDR3 has 13 amino acids. Germline loops: CDR1 MDHEN, CDR2 SYDVKM.

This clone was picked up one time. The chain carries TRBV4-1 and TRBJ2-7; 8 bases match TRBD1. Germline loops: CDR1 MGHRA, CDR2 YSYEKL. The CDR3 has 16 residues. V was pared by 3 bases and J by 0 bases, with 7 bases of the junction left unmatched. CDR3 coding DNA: TGCGCCAGCAGCCATCAGAGACAGGGGCCCTCCTACGAGCAGTACTTC. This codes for CASSHQRQGPSYEQYF.

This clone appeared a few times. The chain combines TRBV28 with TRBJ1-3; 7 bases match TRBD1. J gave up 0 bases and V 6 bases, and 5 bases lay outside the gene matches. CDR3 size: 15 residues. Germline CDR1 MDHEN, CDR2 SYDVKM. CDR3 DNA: TGTGCCAGCAGCCTGGACAGGTTCTCTGGAAACACCATATATTTT. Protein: CASSLDRFSGNTIYF.

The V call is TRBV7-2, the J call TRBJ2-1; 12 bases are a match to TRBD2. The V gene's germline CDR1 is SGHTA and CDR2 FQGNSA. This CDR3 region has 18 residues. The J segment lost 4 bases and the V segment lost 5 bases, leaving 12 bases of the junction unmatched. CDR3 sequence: CASSPEGLAGKAYNEQFF. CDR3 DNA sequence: TGTGCCAGCAGCCCCGAAGGACTAGCGGGAAAGGCGTACAATGAGCAGTTCTTC.

In DNA form, the CDR3 reads TGTGCCTGGACTGATCGAGCGGGGTCTGCAGATACGCAGTATTTT. Its translation: CAWTDRAGSADTQYF. The rearrangement links TRBV30 to TRBJ2-3, with TRBD2 matching 7 bases. The germline CDR1 and CDR2 sequences are GTSNPN and SVGIG (reference sequence). The CDR3 covers 15 residues. The V gene end was trimmed by 4 bases and the J gene end by 4 bases; junction bases not matched to a gene: 11. The full variable domain, its missing parts supplied by reference TRBV30 and TRBJ2-3, is SQTIHQWPATLVQPVGSPLSLECTVEGTSNPNLYWYRQAAGRGLQLLFYSVGIGQISSEVPQNLSASRPQDRQFILSSKKLLLSDSGFYLCAWTDRAGSADTQYFGPGTRLTVL.

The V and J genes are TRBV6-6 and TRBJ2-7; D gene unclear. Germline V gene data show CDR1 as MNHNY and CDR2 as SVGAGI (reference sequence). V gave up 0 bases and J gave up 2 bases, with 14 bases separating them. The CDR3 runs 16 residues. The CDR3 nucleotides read TGTGCCAGCAGTTACTCGTATGTCGGACGGACCTACGAGCAGTACTTC. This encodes CASSYSYVGRTYEQYF.

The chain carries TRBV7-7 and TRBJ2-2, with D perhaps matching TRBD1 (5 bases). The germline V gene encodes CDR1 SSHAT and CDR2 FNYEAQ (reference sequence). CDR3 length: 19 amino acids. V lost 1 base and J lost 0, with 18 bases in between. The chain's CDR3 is CASSLGVFWGASNTGELFF. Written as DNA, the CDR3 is TGTGCCAGCAGCTTAGGGGTCTTTTGGGGCGCCTCGAACACCGGGGAGCTGTTTTTT.

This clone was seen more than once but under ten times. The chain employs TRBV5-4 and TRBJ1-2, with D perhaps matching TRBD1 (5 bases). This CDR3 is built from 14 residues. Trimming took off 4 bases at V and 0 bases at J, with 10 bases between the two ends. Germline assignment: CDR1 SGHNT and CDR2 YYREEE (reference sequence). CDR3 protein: CASSRGGSNYGYTF. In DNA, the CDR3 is TGTGCCAGCAGCAGGGGAGGCTCTAACTATGGCTACACCTTC.

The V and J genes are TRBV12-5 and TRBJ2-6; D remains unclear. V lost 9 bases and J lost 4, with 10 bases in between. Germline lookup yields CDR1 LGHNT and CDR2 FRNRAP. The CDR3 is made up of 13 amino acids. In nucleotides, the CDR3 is TGTGCTAGCAGCCCAGCCGGGGCCAACGTCCTGACTTTC. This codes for CASSPAGANVLTF.

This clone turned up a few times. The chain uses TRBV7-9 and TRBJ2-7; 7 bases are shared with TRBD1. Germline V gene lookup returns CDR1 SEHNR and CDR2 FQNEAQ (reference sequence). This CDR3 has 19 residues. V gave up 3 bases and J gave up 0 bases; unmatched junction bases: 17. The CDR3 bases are TGTGCCAGCAGCTTCTACTTTACCTGGGACAGCCAGAGCTCCTACGAGCAGTACTTC. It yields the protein CASSFYFTWDSQSSYEQYF.

The CDR3 protein is CASRKGQGSYNEQFF. The CDR3 region has the DNA TGTGCCAGCAGAAAGGGACAGGGGTCCTACAATGAGCAGTTCTTC. The V call is TRBV6-5, the J call TRBJ2-1; 10 bases are shared with TRBD1. CDR3 length equals 15 residues. CDR1 and CDR2 from the germline V gene are MNHEY and SVGAGI. The junction had 3 bases not matched to a gene; V was cut back by 6 bases and J by 1 base.

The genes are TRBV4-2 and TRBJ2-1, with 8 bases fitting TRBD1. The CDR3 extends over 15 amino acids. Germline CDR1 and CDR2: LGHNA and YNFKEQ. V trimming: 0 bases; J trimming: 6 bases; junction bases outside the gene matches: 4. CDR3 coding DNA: TGTGCCAGCAGCCAAGACAGGGGGCCGCGCAATGAGCAGTTCTTC. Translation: CASSQDRGPRNEQFF.

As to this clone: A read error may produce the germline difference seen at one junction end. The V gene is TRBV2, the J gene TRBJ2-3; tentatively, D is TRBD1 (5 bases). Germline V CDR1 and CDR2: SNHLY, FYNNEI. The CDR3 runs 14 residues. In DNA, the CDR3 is TGTGCCAGCAGTATCTCCCTCCTCACAGGTACGCAGTATTTT. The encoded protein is CASSISLLTGTQYF.

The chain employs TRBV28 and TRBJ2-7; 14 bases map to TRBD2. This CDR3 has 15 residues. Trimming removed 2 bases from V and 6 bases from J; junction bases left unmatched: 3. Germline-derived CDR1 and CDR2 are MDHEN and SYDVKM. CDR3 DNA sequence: TGTGCCAGCAGTTTAGGAGGACTAGCGGGAGGCGAGCAGTACTTC. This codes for CASSLGGLAGGEQYF.

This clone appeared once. This CDR3 reads CASSLGGSYNEQFF. CDR3 nucleotides: TGTGCCAGCAGCTTAGGGGGCAGCTACAATGAGCAGTTCTTC. V and J are TRBV5-4 and TRBJ2-1; 7 bases are shared with TRBD1. The CDR3 runs 14 residues. CDR1 SGHNT and CDR2 YYREEE come from the germline V gene (reference sequence). The J segment lost 3 bases and the V segment lost 2 bases, leaving 2 bases of the junction unmatched.

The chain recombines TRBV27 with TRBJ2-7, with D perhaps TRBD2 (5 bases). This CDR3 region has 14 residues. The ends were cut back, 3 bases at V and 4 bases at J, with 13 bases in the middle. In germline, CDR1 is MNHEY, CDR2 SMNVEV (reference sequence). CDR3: CASSLAGGVYEQYF. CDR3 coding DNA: TGTGCCAGCAGTTTGGCGGGTGGCGTTTACGAGCAGTACTTC.

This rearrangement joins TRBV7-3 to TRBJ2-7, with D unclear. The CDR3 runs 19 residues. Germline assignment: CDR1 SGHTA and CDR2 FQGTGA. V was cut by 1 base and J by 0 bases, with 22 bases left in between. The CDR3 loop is CASSLRGPPEQTLSYEQYF. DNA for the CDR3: TGTGCCAGCAGCTTAAGAGGACCTCCGGAGCAGACCCTCTCCTACGAGCAGTACTTC.

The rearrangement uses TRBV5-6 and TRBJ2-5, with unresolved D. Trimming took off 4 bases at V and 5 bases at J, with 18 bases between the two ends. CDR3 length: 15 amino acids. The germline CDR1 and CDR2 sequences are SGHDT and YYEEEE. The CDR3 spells CASSGPPRSRETQYF. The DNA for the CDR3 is TGTGCCAGCAGCGGGCCCCCCCGGTCCCGCGAGACCCAGTACTTC.

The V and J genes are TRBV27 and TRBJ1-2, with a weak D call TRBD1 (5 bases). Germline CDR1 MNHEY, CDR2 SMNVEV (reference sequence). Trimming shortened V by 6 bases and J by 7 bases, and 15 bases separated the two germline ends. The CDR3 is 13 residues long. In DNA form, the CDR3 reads TGTGCCAGCAGGGCCTCGGGGACGGGTGGCTACACCTTC. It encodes CASRASGTGGYTF.